The clone carrying this T cell receptor (beta chain) was recorded a few times. These data are taken from a study of blood T cell repertoires in COVID-19. Study background: Acute and convalescent COVID-19 samples came from the United States, Italy and Spain. The analysed material was cDNA or gDNA that came from T cells, B-cell-depleted T cells, or PBMCs.

Original data processing: Using reference gene primer amplification, nucleated cell counts were estimated. The data were produced by immunoSEQ multiplex PCR, yet TCRdb's version contains in-frame clones alone and is incomplete. V and J calls and clone size are given by that table; D and trimming were obtained from the DNA. Among about 480,000 clones listed, roughly 90% were seen once. The CDR3 contains 13 residues. The germline gives CDR1 SNHLY, CDR2 FYNNEI. Unmatched junction bases numbered 3, after V lost 4 bases and J lost 4 bases. This chain links TRBV2 with TRBJ2-7, with 8 bases matching TRBD1. This sequence was found in a woman in her 30s with acute or convalescent COVID-19. Specimen: peripheral blood. The CDR3 DNA reads TGTGCCAGCAGTGTCAGGGGGCCTTACGAGCAGTACTTC. The encoded protein is CASSVRGPYEQYF.